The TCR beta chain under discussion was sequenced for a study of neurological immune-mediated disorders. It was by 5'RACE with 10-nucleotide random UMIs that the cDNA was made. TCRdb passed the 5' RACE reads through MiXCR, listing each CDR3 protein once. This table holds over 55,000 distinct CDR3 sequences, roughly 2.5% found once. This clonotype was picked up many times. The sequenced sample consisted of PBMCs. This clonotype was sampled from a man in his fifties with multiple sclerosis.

CDR3 residues: CASTLRDRPYEQYF. The DNA for the CDR3 is TGTGCCAGTACCCTCCGGGACAGACCCTACGAGCAGTACTTC. The chain carries TRBV19 and TRBJ2-7; 7 nucleotides match TRBD1. The germline CDR1 and CDR2 sequences are LNHDA and SQIVND (reference sequence). With V trimmed by 7 bases and J by 2 bases, 8 bases remained unmatched. The CDR3 is made up of 14 amino acids.